These T cell receptor beta chains were read from a single sample in a study of CD4 T cells in relation to SARS-CoV-2 and coronaviruses. Clones were sequenced by immunoSEQ multiplex PCR, and TCRdb holds only the in-frame ones, with some missing. This sample has around 41,000 clones; 84% occur once, and the top ten carry 0.95% to 1.5%. No antigen has been identified for these receptors. Sequenced sample: naive CD4+ T cells from PBMCs, cultured in vitro. These receptors were obtained from an adult with COVID-19. Both conserved end residues are part of each CDR3. The order of the fields is D gene, J gene, clone size, V gene, CDR3 protein, CDR3 DNA. D genes are given only for firm matches. Only part of the rows carry a size: once, few, many, or a class if the clone is expanded.

d_call: .
j_call: TRBJ1-1
clone_size: .
v_call: TRBV6-5
cdr3_aa: CASSRFGLLNTEAFF
cdr3_nt: TGTGCCAGCAGTAGATTTGGGCTGCTGAACACTGAAGCTTTCTTT

d_call: TRBD2
j_call: TRBJ2-5
clone_size: once
v_call: TRBV5-1
cdr3_aa: CASSPGLAGPTGGGETQYF
cdr3_nt: TGCGCCAGCAGCCCCGGACTAGCGGGACCGACCGGGGGAGGGGAGACCCAGTACTTC

d_call: .
j_call: TRBJ1-5
clone_size: once
v_call: TRBV18
cdr3_aa: CASSPYAYNQPQHF
cdr3_nt: TGTGCCAGCTCACCGTACGCCTACAATCAGCCCCAGCATTTT

d_call: TRBD2
j_call: TRBJ2-1
clone_size: .
v_call: TRBV3-1/TRBV3-2
cdr3_aa: CASSQGLAGMIHNEQFF
cdr3_nt: TGTGCCAGCAGCCAAGGACTAGCGGGAATGATACACAATGAGCAGTTCTTC

d_call: .
j_call: TRBJ2-1
clone_size: .
v_call: TRBV7-2
cdr3_aa: CASRGPPRNNEQFF
cdr3_nt: TGTGCCAGCCGCGGACCCCCGAGAAACAATGAGCAGTTCTTC

d_call: TRBD1
j_call: TRBJ2-5
clone_size: .
v_call: TRBV5-4
cdr3_aa: CASTLGTGSEGTQYF
cdr3_nt: TGTGCCAGCACCCTTGGGACAGGGAGCGAGGGGACCCAGTACTTC

d_call: .
j_call: TRBJ2-2
clone_size: .
v_call: TRBV11-2
cdr3_aa: CASSQRARDTGELFF
cdr3_nt: TGTGCCAGCAGCCAAAGGGCTAGGGACACCGGGGAGCTGTTTTTT

d_call: .
j_call: TRBJ2-2
clone_size: .
v_call: TRBV27
cdr3_aa: CASSPTGTKNTGELFF
cdr3_nt: TGTGCCAGCAGTCCCACCGGGACAAAGAACACCGGGGAGCTGTTTTTT

d_call: TRBD2
j_call: TRBJ2-3
clone_size: .
v_call: TRBV6-2/TRBV6-3
cdr3_aa: CASSYGTRGEDTQYF
cdr3_nt: TGTGCCAGCAGTTACGGGACTAGAGGGGAAGATACGCAGTATTTT

d_call: TRBD1
j_call: TRBJ1-3
clone_size: .
v_call: TRBV7-9
cdr3_aa: CASSFPGTGAGSGNTIYF
cdr3_nt: TGTGCCAGCAGCTTCCCCGGGACAGGGGCAGGGTCTGGAAACACCATATATTTT

d_call: TRBD1
j_call: TRBJ2-3
clone_size: .
v_call: TRBV2
cdr3_aa: CASGQGAADTQYF
cdr3_nt: TGTGCCAGCGGACAGGGGGCAGCAGATACGCAGTATTTT

d_call: .
j_call: TRBJ2-6
clone_size: .
v_call: TRBV19
cdr3_aa: CASRALGGHPPGANVLTF
cdr3_nt: TGTGCCAGTAGAGCCCTGGGGGGCCATCCGCCTGGGGCCAACGTCCTGACTTTC

d_call: TRBD2
j_call: TRBJ2-1
clone_size: .
v_call: TRBV24-1
cdr3_aa: CATSARLAGPNEQFF
cdr3_nt: TGTGCCACCAGCGCCAGACTAGCGGGCCCTAATGAGCAGTTCTTC

d_call: TRBD1
j_call: TRBJ1-1
clone_size: .
v_call: TRBV30
cdr3_aa: CAWSEPGGFTEAFF
cdr3_nt: TGTGCCTGGAGTGAGCCAGGGGGTTTCACTGAAGCTTTCTTT

d_call: TRBD2
j_call: TRBJ2-2
clone_size: .
v_call: TRBV27
cdr3_aa: CASSPLRVAGTGELFF
cdr3_nt: TGTGCCAGCAGTCCCCTCAGGGTAGCGGGCACCGGGGAGCTGTTTTTT

d_call: TRBD2
j_call: TRBJ2-7
clone_size: .
v_call: TRBV2
cdr3_aa: CASSSTSGSREQYF
cdr3_nt: TGTGCCAGCAGCTCGACTAGCGGGAGCCGAGAGCAGTACTTC

d_call: .
j_call: TRBJ1-4
clone_size: .
v_call: TRBV7-2
cdr3_aa: CASSLVGVEKLFF
cdr3_nt: TGTGCCAGCAGCTTAGTCGGGGTTGAAAAACTGTTTTTT

d_call: .
j_call: TRBJ1-2
clone_size: .
v_call: TRBV6-5
cdr3_aa: CASRTPPAGYTF
cdr3_nt: TGTGCCAGCAGGACACCCCCGGCCGGCTACACCTTC

d_call: TRBD2
j_call: TRBJ2-3
clone_size: .
v_call: TRBV4-2
cdr3_aa: CASSQVVETSGAADTQYF
cdr3_nt: TGTGCCAGCAGCCAAGTCGTAGAAACTAGCGGTGCTGCAGATACGCAGTATTTT

d_call: .
j_call: TRBJ2-7
clone_size: .
v_call: TRBV30
cdr3_aa: CAWSPGPTIQYF
cdr3_nt: TGTGCCTGGAGCCCGGGACCCACGATCCAGTACTTC

d_call: .
j_call: TRBJ1-5
clone_size: .
v_call: TRBV6-2/TRBV6-3
cdr3_aa: CASSGGPYSNQPQHF
cdr3_nt: TGTGCCAGCAGTGGGGGACCTTATAGCAATCAGCCCCAGCATTTT

d_call: .
j_call: TRBJ2-1
clone_size: .
v_call: TRBV18
cdr3_aa: CASSPGNSREQFF
cdr3_nt: TGTGCCAGCTCACCCGGAAATTCTCGGGAGCAGTTCTTC

d_call: TRBD2
j_call: TRBJ2-3
clone_size: .
v_call: TRBV9
cdr3_aa: CASSVRAGGVTDTQYF
cdr3_nt: TGTGCCAGCAGCGTAAGAGCGGGAGGAGTGACAGATACGCAGTATTTT

d_call: .
j_call: TRBJ2-3
clone_size: .
v_call: TRBV2
cdr3_aa: CASQGAASTDTQYF
cdr3_nt: TGTGCCAGCCAAGGCGCGGCTAGCACAGATACGCAGTATTTT

d_call: .
j_call: TRBJ1-1
clone_size: .
v_call: TRBV3-1/TRBV3-2
cdr3_aa: CASSQEVGNTEAFF
cdr3_nt: TGTGCCAGCAGCCAAGAAGTTGGTAACACTGAAGCTTTCTTT

d_call: .
j_call: TRBJ1-6
clone_size: .
v_call: TRBV5-1
cdr3_aa: CASSLAQGLPGRALHF
cdr3_nt: TGCGCCAGCAGCTTGGCGCAAGGCCTCCCCGGGCGAGCCCTCCACTTT

d_call: .
j_call: TRBJ1-5
clone_size: .
v_call: TRBV6-2/TRBV6-3
cdr3_aa: CASSSPSRNQPQHF
cdr3_nt: TGTGCCAGCAGCTCCCCCAGCCGCAATCAGCCCCAGCATTTT

d_call: .
j_call: TRBJ2-1
clone_size: .
v_call: TRBV28
cdr3_aa: CASRAYNEQFF
cdr3_nt: TGTGCCAGCAGGGCGTACAATGAGCAGTTCTTC

d_call: TRBD1
j_call: TRBJ2-1
clone_size: .
v_call: TRBV28
cdr3_aa: CAIGGQGFNEQFF
cdr3_nt: TGTGCCATCGGGGGACAGGGGTTCAATGAGCAGTTCTTC

d_call: .
j_call: TRBJ2-7
clone_size: .
v_call: TRBV5-1
cdr3_aa: CASSSGGLSNYEQYF
cdr3_nt: TGCGCCAGCAGTTCCGGGGGTCTTAGTAACTACGAGCAGTACTTC

d_call: .
j_call: TRBJ2-2
clone_size: .
v_call: TRBV18
cdr3_aa: CASSPSHTGELFF
cdr3_nt: TGTGCCAGCTCACCGTCCCACACCGGGGAGCTGTTTTTT

d_call: TRBD1
j_call: TRBJ1-1
clone_size: .
v_call: TRBV5-1
cdr3_aa: CASNGQGHTEAFF
cdr3_nt: TGCGCCAGTAACGGACAGGGGCACACTGAAGCTTTCTTT

d_call: .
j_call: TRBJ2-7
clone_size: .
v_call: TRBV4-1
cdr3_aa: CASSQGWTSSSYEQYF
cdr3_nt: TGCGCCAGCAGCCAAGGGTGGACATCGAGCTCCTACGAGCAGTACTTC

d_call: .
j_call: TRBJ2-1
clone_size: once
v_call: TRBV9
cdr3_aa: CASSVSGGNNEQFF
cdr3_nt: TGTGCCAGCAGCGTTAGCGGCGGGAACAATGAGCAGTTCTTC

d_call: TRBD1
j_call: TRBJ1-1
clone_size: once
v_call: TRBV27
cdr3_aa: CASSGQGGWVTEAFF
cdr3_nt: TGTGCCAGCAGTGGCCAGGGGGGGTGGGTCACTGAAGCTTTCTTT

d_call: .
j_call: TRBJ2-7
clone_size: .
v_call: TRBV18
cdr3_aa: CASSPGPRKGYEQYF
cdr3_nt: TGTGCCAGCTCCCCGGGACCGAGAAAAGGCTACGAGCAGTACTTC

d_call: .
j_call: TRBJ2-1
clone_size: .
v_call: TRBV28
cdr3_aa: CASSLPSLLEQFF
cdr3_nt: TGTGCCAGCAGTTTACCGTCGTTGTTGGAGCAGTTCTTC

d_call: .
j_call: TRBJ2-2
clone_size: .
v_call: TRBV6-4
cdr3_aa: CASSRGDTGELFF
cdr3_nt: TGTGCCAGCAGTCGAGGGGACACCGGGGAGCTGTTTTTT

d_call: .
j_call: TRBJ1-1
clone_size: .
v_call: TRBV2
cdr3_aa: CASKQEGQWNTEAFF
cdr3_nt: TGTGCCAGCAAGCAGGAGGGACAATGGAACACTGAAGCTTTCTTT

d_call: .
j_call: TRBJ1-5
clone_size: .
v_call: TRBV7-3
cdr3_aa: CASSLTGGVNQPQHF
cdr3_nt: TGTGCCAGCAGCTTAACTGGAGGGGTTAATCAGCCCCAGCATTTT

d_call: .
j_call: TRBJ2-2
clone_size: .
v_call: TRBV20-1
cdr3_aa: CSASGQPNTGELFF
cdr3_nt: TGCAGTGCTAGTGGGCAGCCGAACACCGGGGAGCTGTTTTTT

d_call: TRBD1
j_call: TRBJ2-7
clone_size: .
v_call: TRBV28
cdr3_aa: CASTPDRGSPYEQYF
cdr3_nt: TGTGCCAGCACCCCAGACAGGGGCTCTCCCTACGAGCAGTACTTC

d_call: .
j_call: TRBJ1-1
clone_size: .
v_call: TRBV30
cdr3_aa: CAWRDSLQGNTEAFF
cdr3_nt: TGTGCCTGGCGTGACTCTTTACAGGGAAACACTGAAGCTTTCTTT